One and the same sample provided the 16 T cell receptor beta chains below, sequenced in a study of technical replicates of blood from a few donors. TCRdb keeps only in-frame clones here, not all; method: immunoSEQ multiplex PCR. The sample yields 67,000 or so clones, roughly 96% seen once. The source material was T cells isolated from PBMCs. These receptor sequences come from a human donor in good health.

The V gene is TRBV6-1, the J gene TRBJ2-4; D not certain. Germline CDR1 and CDR2: MNHNS and SASEGT. The V end lost 2 bases, the J end lost 8 bases, and 13 bases lay between the germline ends. The length of the CDR3 is 14 residues. The DNA of the CDR3 is TGTGCCAGCAGTGAAATCTCCCTCCGGGACATTCAGTACTTC. As protein: CASSEISLRDIQYF.

The rearrangement uses TRBV28 and TRBJ2-5; a possible D gene is TRBD1 (5 bases). The V gene lost 3 bases and the J gene lost 1 base, with 9 bases spanning the gap. CDR1 is MDHEN and CDR2 is SYDVKM in the germline V gene. The CDR3 has 14 residues. CDR3 bases: TGTGCCAGCAGTTTTAGACAGTTCCAAGAGACCCAGTACTTC. It yields the protein CASSFRQFQETQYF.

CDR3 sequence: CASSLWSVNTEAFF. CDR3 nucleotide sequence: TGTGCCAGCAGCTTATGGTCGGTGAACACTGAAGCTTTCTTT. The chain recombines TRBV7-2 with TRBJ1-1, with no clear D. The CDR3 has 14 residues. V dropped 2 bases and J dropped 0 bases, with 7 bases sitting between them. The V gene's germline CDR1 is SGHTA and CDR2 FQGNSA.

The V and J genes are TRBV7-7 and TRBJ2-5; D may be TRBD2 (5 bases). V lost 2 bases and J lost 5, with 15 bases in between. The CDR3 is made up of 15 amino acids. Per the germline V gene, CDR1 is SSHAT and CDR2 is FNYEAQ (reference sequence). The CDR3 protein is CASSLTPLASETQYF. For the CDR3, the DNA is TGTGCCAGCAGCTTAACCCCCCTAGCTTCGGAGACCCAGTACTTC.

The CDR3 sequence: CAGGSYNEQFF. The CDR3 DNA follows: TGTGCCGGAGGGTCCTACAATGAGCAGTTCTTC. The chain combines TRBV28 with TRBJ2-1, with D possibly being TRBD2 (6 bases). In germline, CDR1 is MDHEN, CDR2 SYDVKM. Trimming pared 11 bases from V and 1 base from J, leaving 6 bases between. CDR3 length: 11 residues. Supplemented by reference TRBV28 and TRBJ2-1, the full variable domain reads DVKVTQSSRYLVKRTGEKVFLECVQDMDHENMFWYRQDPGLGLRLIYFSYDVKMKEKGDIPEGYSVSREKKERFSLILESASTNQTSMYLCAGGSYNEQFFGPGTRLTVL.

This clone is a singleton in its sample. The rearrangement joins TRBV5-1 to TRBJ2-7; TRBD1 agrees at 7 bases. The CDR3 is 11 amino acids. Germline V gene data show CDR1 as SGHRS and CDR2 as YFSETQ. After removal of 5 bases from V and 7 bases from J, the junction contained 3 bases not matched to a gene. CDR3 nucleotide sequence: TGCGCCAGCAGGACAGGGTGGGAGCAGTACTTC. Encoded protein: CASRTGWEQYF.

The CDR3 coding sequence is TGTGCCACTAAGCGAACAGGGGGCGAGCAGTACTTC. It is translated as CATKRTGGEQYF. This rearrangement joins TRBV16 to TRBJ2-7, with 8 bases fitting TRBD1. V lost 10 bases to trimming and J lost 6 bases; unmatched junction nucleotides: 8. This CDR3 spans 12 amino acids. Looked up from germline, CDR1 is KGHSY and CDR2 is FQNENV. Full variable domain (remainder filled in from reference TRBV16 and TRBJ2-7): GEEVAQTPKHLVRGEGQKAKLYCAPIKGHSYVFWYQQVLKNEFKFLISFQNENVFDETGMPKERFSAKCLPNSPCSLEIQATKLEDSAVYFCATKRTGGEQYFGPGTRLTVT.

The rearrangement joins TRBV6-4 to TRBJ2-6; 7 bases line up with TRBD1. CDR3 length: 15 residues. V shed 4 bases, J shed 2 bases, and the junction held 2 bases outside the gene matches. Germline V CDR1 and CDR2: MRHNA, SNTAGT. The CDR3 region is CASSADRAGANVLTF. CDR3 bases: TGTGCCAGCAGTGCCGACAGGGCTGGGGCCAACGTCCTGACTTTC.

The chain employs TRBV27 and TRBJ2-7; 7 bases are shared with TRBD2. The CDR3 extends over 15 amino acids. The junction had 7 bases not matched to a gene; V was cut back by 0 bases and J by 5 bases. CDR1 and CDR2 (germline): MNHEY, SMNVEV (reference sequence). CDR3: CASSLSGEGKDEQYF. The CDR3 nucleotides read TGTGCCAGCAGTTTATCTGGGGAGGGTAAGGACGAGCAGTACTTC.

This chain uses TRBV11-2 with TRBJ2-2, with D possibly TRBD2 on 7 matching bases. CDR1 and CDR2 from the germline V gene are SGHAT and FQNNGV. V was cut by 5 bases and J by 5 bases, with 12 bases left in between. The CDR3 is 14 residues long. CDR3 region: CASSPRGGTGELFF. CDR3 bases: TGTGCCAGCAGCCCTAGGGGGGGGACCGGGGAGCTGTTTTTT.

J is TRBJ2-3 and V is TRBV5-4, with TRBD1 as a possible D gene (5 bases). Germline V lookup: CDR1 SGHNT, CDR2 YYREEE (reference sequence). V was shortened by 4 bases and J by 4 bases, with 10 bases between the two germline ends. This CDR3 has 13 amino acids. Here the CDR3 DNA reads TGTGCCAGCAGCCTAGGGGCGGCAGATACGCAGTATTTT. This codes for CASSLGAADTQYF.

The genes are TRBV5-1 and TRBJ2-7; D is possibly TRBD2 (7 bases). Trimming took 4 bases from V and 0 from J, leaving 20 bases between them. The CDR3 sequence is 17 residues long. The V gene's germline CDR1 is SGHRS and CDR2 YFSETQ. The CDR3 here is CASSRRGGLPSSYEQYF. Written as DNA, the CDR3 is TGCGCCAGCAGCCGGAGGGGGGGGTTACCAAGCTCCTACGAGCAGTACTTC.

This sequence joins TRBV27 and TRBJ2-2; TRBD2 matches at 10 bases. CDR3 size: 16 residues. The V and J ends lost 6 bases and 6 bases, in that order; junction bases with no gene match: 10. Germline V lookup: CDR1 MNHEY, CDR2 SMNVEV (reference sequence). CDR3 loop: CASSRRLAGGPGELFF. Written as DNA, the CDR3 is TGTGCCAGCAGCCGTAGATTAGCGGGGGGCCCCGGGGAGCTGTTTTTT.

About this clone: The junction differs from germline at one of its ends, possibly a read error. For the CDR3, the DNA is TGTGCCGGCTCAGGTTCCGGGAGGGGAGATACGCAGTATTTT. This gives the protein CAGSGSGRGDTQYF. The chain has TRBV18 and TRBJ2-3; the match to TRBD2 covers 8 bases. CDR3 length: 14 residues. Germline CDR1 KGHSH, CDR2 LQKENI. Full variable domain (rest looked up from reference TRBV18 and TRBJ2-3): NAGVMQNPRHLVRRRGQEARLRCSPMKGHSHVYWYRQLPEEGLKFMVYLQKENIIDESGMPKERFSAEFPKEGPSILRIQQVVRGDSAAYFCAGSGSGRGDTQYFGPGTRLTVL.

This chain connects TRBV6-1 to TRBJ1-1; weak D call: TRBD1 (6 bases). The CDR3 runs to 13 residues. The V end was cut by 3 bases, the J end by 5 bases, with 10 bases between. Germline V gene sequence: CDR1 MNHNS, CDR2 SASEGT. The CDR3 sequence: CASSEAGVTEAFF. The CDR3 nucleotides read TGTGCCAGCAGTGAGGCAGGGGTTACTGAAGCTTTCTTT.

The CDR3 nucleotides read TGTGCCAGCACCCAGAGGAGGGAGCTGTTTTTT. Translated, it gives CASTQRRELFF. The chain couples TRBV7-9 to TRBJ2-2; D is unresolved. CDR1 is SEHNR and CDR2 is FQNEAQ in the germline V gene (reference sequence). With 7 bases removed from V and 9 bases from J, the gap between germline ends came to 9 bases. The CDR3 is 11 amino acids.